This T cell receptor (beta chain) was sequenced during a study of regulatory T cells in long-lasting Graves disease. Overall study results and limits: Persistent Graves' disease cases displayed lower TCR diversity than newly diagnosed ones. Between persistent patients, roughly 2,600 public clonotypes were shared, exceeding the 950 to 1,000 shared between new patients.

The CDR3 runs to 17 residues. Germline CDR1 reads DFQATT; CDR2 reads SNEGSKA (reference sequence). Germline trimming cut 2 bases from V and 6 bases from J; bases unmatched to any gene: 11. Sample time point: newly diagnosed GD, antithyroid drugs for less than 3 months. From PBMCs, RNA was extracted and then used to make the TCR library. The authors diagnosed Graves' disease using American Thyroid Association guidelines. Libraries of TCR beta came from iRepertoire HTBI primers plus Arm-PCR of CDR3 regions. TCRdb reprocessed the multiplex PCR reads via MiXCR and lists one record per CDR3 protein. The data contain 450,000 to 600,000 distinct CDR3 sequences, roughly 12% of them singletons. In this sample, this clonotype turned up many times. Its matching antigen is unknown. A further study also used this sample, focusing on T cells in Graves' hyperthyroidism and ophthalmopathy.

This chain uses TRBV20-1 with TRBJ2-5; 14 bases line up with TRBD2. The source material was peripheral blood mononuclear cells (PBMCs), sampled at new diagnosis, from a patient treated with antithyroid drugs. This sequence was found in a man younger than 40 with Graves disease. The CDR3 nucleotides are TGCAGTGCTAGATTTGGGGGACTAGCGGGAGATCCAAAGACCCAGTACTTC. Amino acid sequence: CSARFGGLAGDPKTQYF.